The clone carrying this TCR beta chain was recorded many times. Time point described: newly diagnosed GD, antithyroid drugs for less than 3 months. The TCR library was prepared using RNA isolated from PBMCs. These data are taken from a study of regulatory T cells in long-lasting Graves disease. Both iRepertoire HTBI primers and Arm-PCR of CDR3 regions were used to build the TCR beta libraries. TCRdb re-called the multiplex PCR reads through MiXCR, storing one row per CDR3 protein. The sample includes 440,000 or so distinct CDR3 sequences, about a sixth of them seen just once. These data also formed part of another study, on T cells in Graves' hyperthyroidism and ophthalmopathy. As that report states: Initially, a first-round RT-PCR of the TCR CDR3 employed the HTBI primer set.

The clonotype was recovered from a woman younger than 45 with Graves disease. This specimen was peripheral blood mononuclear cells (PBMCs), taken at new diagnosis, from a patient treated with antithyroid drugs.

As DNA, the CDR3 is TGTGCCATCAGTGAGTCGGCAAGCGGGAGGGTATACGAGCAGTACTTC. Its protein product is CAISESASGRVYEQYF. The rearrangement uses TRBV10-3 and TRBJ2-7; TRBD2 matches 10 bases. V dropped 0 bases and J dropped 4; count of bases not matched to a gene: 6. The CDR3 consists of 16 residues. CDR1 and CDR2 (germline): ENHRY, SYGVKD.